This T cell receptor beta chain was found in a study of T cells after yellow fever vaccination. Notes on the study in general: Highly abundant clonotypes carried over from the bulk population could end up in FACS-sorted repertoires as contaminants. On re-exposure, the response was weaker but peaked faster, at day 5 versus 15. Most clones from primary vaccination resurfaced after the booster (about 95% CD4, around 90% CD8).

The TCR cDNA carried a universal primer site and UMIs from 5'RACE template switching. TCRdb reprocessed the 5' RACE reads via MiXCR and lists one record per CDR3 protein. The sample yields a few hundred thousand distinct CDR3 sequences, 8.5% to 10% seen once. Notes on this clonotype: Its antigen is unknown.

CDR3 length: 13 residues. Unmatched junction bases numbered 4, after V lost 5 bases and J lost 5 bases. This chain uses TRBV12-3 or TRBV12-4 with TRBJ1-2; the match to TRBD1 covers 8 bases. This material consisted of CD4+ T cells sorted from PBMCs, taken 5 days after the yellow fever booster vaccination. This sequence was found in a man younger than 35 who received the YFV17D yellow fever vaccine. In nucleotides, the CDR3 is TGTGCCAGCAGTGAAGGACAGGGTTATGGCTACACCTTC. Amino acid sequence: CASSEGQGYGYTF.